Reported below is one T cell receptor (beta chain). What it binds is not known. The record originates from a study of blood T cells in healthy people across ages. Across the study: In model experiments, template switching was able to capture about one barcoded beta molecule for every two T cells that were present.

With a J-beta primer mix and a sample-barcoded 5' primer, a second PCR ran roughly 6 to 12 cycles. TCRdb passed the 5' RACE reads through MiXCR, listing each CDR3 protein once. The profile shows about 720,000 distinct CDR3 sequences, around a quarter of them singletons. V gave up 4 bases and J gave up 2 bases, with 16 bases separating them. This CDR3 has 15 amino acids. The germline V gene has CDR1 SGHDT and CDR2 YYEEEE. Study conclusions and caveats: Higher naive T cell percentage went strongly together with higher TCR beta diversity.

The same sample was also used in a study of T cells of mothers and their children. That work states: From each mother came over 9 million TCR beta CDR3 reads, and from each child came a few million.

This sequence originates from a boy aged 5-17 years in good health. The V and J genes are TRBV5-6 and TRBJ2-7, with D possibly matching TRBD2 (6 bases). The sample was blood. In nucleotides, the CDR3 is TGTGCCAGCAGCAGAAGCGGGCTCGAAACCTACGAGCAGTACTTC. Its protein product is CASSRSGLETYEQYF.